This TCR beta chain is from a study of T cells in Graves' hyperthyroidism and ophthalmopathy. Amplification targeted TCR beta CDR3 regions from RNA transcripts. The HTBI primer set was used in a first-round RT-PCR of the TCR CDR3. Via MiXCR, TCRdb re-called the multiplex PCR reads, giving one row per CDR3 protein. The data hold fewer than 450,000 distinct CDR3 sequences, with roughly 18% observed a single time. This clonotype was observed a few times. Germline V gene lookup returns CDR1 MGHRA and CDR2 YSYEKL. The V end lost 6 bases, the J end lost 1 base, and 9 bases lay between the germline ends. The CDR3 is 13 amino acids. Inclusion characteristics of ophthalmopathy patients comprised a Clinical Activity Score of at least 3, a NOSPECS grade of at least 4, and duration under 3 months.

The source material was blood. The rearrangement joins TRBV4-1 to TRBJ1-1; TRBD1 might be the D (5 bases). This sequence originates from a man aged 18 to 30 with Graves' ophthalmopathy. The CDR3 nucleotides are TGCGCCAGCAGGAGGGACGAGAACACTGAAGCTTTCTTT. Encoded protein: CASRRDENTEAFF.